This paragraph covers one T cell receptor beta chain sequence. The data stem from a study of blood T cell repertoires in COVID-19. At the level of the study: PBMCs, B-cell-depleted T cells, or T cells were the source of the cDNA or gDNA that made up the material.

Original processing methods: Counts of nucleated cells, estimated from reference gene primer amplification, were obtained. TCRdb's table, derived via immunoSEQ multiplex PCR, lists solely in-frame clones and lacks some. That table gives V, J and clone size, and the DNA gave D and trimming. The table has just over 300,000 clones, about 89% seen once. Participant age was roughly 18 to 100 years, and participants resided in roughly 24 US areas. Participants had their cohort set by participant-reported clinical history. This receptor was taken from a woman aged 40-49 years who had recovered from COVID-19. Sequenced material: PBMCs or T cells enriched from blood (not recorded which).

The CDR3 coding sequence is TGTGCCAGCAGTGGGGACAGGGACCCCTACGAGCAGTACTTC. It yields the protein CASSGDRDPYEQYF. The V and J genes are TRBV25-1 and TRBJ2-7; 9 bases are a match to TRBD1. The CDR3 extends over 14 amino acids. CDR1 and CDR2 (germline): MGHDK, SYGVNS. V was clipped by 4 bases and J by 2 bases; unmatched bases: 3.